This record concerns one T cell receptor beta chain sequence. Its antigen remains unknown. The sample belongs to a study of cytomegalovirus exposure and HLA in healthy donors. General study results and limits: In vitro checks showed that a few CMV-associated chains really do target CMV antigens. A list of around 160 TCR beta chains associated with cytomegalovirus was given.

The assay was immunoSEQ multiplex PCR, and TCRdb's table has in-frame clones only and misses some. The sample records under 250,000 clones, over 80% being singletons. The CDR3 sequence is 15 residues long. The ends were cut back, 1 base at V and 5 bases at J, with 13 bases in the middle. Germline CDR1 reads MGHRA; CDR2 reads YSYEKL. The study drew the donors from its approximately 120-subject validation cohort, separate from the approximately 670-subject first cohort. The chain recombines TRBV4-1 with TRBJ2-3; the D is unclear. Sequences were obtained from PBMCs. The TCR was taken from a young woman in good health and CMV-seronegative. CDR3 region: CASSQVNILRDTQYF. The CDR3, as DNA: TGCGCCAGCAGCCAAGTTAACATACTGAGAGATACGCAGTATTTT.